This is a list of T cell receptor beta chains from one sample in a study of CD8 T cells in ankylosing spondylitis. Each CDR3 protein is one row after TCRdb ran MiXCR on the 5' RACE reads. The sample lists 200,000 to 250,000 distinct CDR3 sequences, 9.5% to 12% occurring once. The material sequenced was blood, either unsorted or a sorted T cell fraction (not recorded which). These receptor sequences come from a male donor with ankylosing spondylitis or in good health (not recorded which). Each CDR3 is given with its conserved first and last residue. Fields, in order: V gene, J gene, D gene, clone size, CDR3 DNA, CDR3 protein. The D gene is left open where the match is weak. The size of a clone is reported for some rows only, either as once, few or many, or as a class for expanded clones.

>TRBV29-1|TRBJ1-1|.|many
TGCAGCGTTGAGGGCAGGGCAAACACTGAAGCTTTCTTT
CSVEGRANTEAFF
>TRBV5-1|TRBJ2-7|.|many
TGCGCCAGCAGCGGTGGCGGCTACGAGCAGTACTTC
CASSGGGYEQYF
>TRBV29-1|TRBJ2-2|.|few
TGCAGCGGGTCCGCGGGCACCGGGGAGCTGTTTTTT
CSGSAGTGELFF
>TRBV6-2/TRBV6-3|TRBJ2-7|TRBD2|once
TGTGCCAGCAGCCCCGGGAGGGGTAGATCAGCCGAGCAGTACTTC
CASSPGRGRSAEQYF
>TRBV29-1|TRBJ2-7|.|.
TGCAGCGTTGAAGATCGGGGCAGTTTCGACGAGCAGTACTTC
CSVEDRGSFDEQYF
>TRBV7-8|TRBJ2-1|TRBD1|few
TGTGCCAGCAGCTTTGGACCAATTGTGGGGACAGGGTACAATGAGCAGTTCTTC
CASSFGPIVGTGYNEQFF
>TRBV25-1|TRBJ1-2|.|.
TGTGCCAGCAGTGAGGCAGAGGACTATGGCTACACCTTC
CASSEAEDYGYTF
>TRBV11-2|TRBJ1-2|.|many
TGTGCCAGCAGCCCCCGTAACTATGGCTACACCTTC
CASSPRNYGYTF
>TRBV12-3/TRBV12-4|TRBJ2-1|.|many
TGTGCCAGCAGTCCGATGGGTAGGAGGCGGGGAATGGGCAATGAGCAGTTCTTC
CASSPMGRRRGMGNEQFF
>TRBV7-8|TRBJ1-2|.|many
TGTGCCAGCAGCTTAGCGTCGGGGGGCTACACCTTC
CASSLASGGYTF
>TRBV7-2|TRBJ2-7|.|few
TGTGCCAGCAGTCCCGCAGGGTCTCTAGCCTACGAGCAGTACTTC
CASSPAGSLAYEQYF
>TRBV20-1|TRBJ2-3|TRBD2|many
TGCAGTGCTTATAGCGGGAGGGGGTCAGATACGCAGTATTTT
CSAYSGRGSDTQYF